Many counts were recorded for the clone carrying this T cell receptor beta chain. Antigen specificity is unknown. This specimen belongs to a study of T-cell memory formation after mild COVID-19. The wider study: Clustering of TCRs was largely donor specific.

Germline V gene data show CDR1 as SGHTA and CDR2 as FQGNSA. This CDR3 region has 15 residues. V trimming: 3 bases; J trimming: 6 bases; junction bases outside the gene matches: 3. General study findings and limits: Some responding clones appeared in pre-infection memory, suggesting cross-reactive memory joined.

After 5'RACE with constant-segment primers, TCR alpha and TCR beta cDNA libraries carrying sample barcodes and UMIs were obtained. One entry per CDR3 protein, called by TCRdb with MiXCR from the 5' RACE reads. The sample records some 450,000 distinct CDR3 sequences, 15% to 20% being singletons. Sequencing was done on a sample of PBMCs or a T cell subset sorted from them (not recorded which). The genes are TRBV7-2 and TRBJ2-1, with 12 nucleotides matching TRBD1. This clonotype originated in a man aged 18 to 30 who had mild COVID-19 (a few samples of this study predate the infection). Cell type and time point are not known. The CDR3 is CASSFWDRGRNEQFF. CDR3 nucleotide sequence: TGTGCCAGCAGCTTCTGGGACAGGGGGCGCAATGAGCAGTTCTTC.